A selection of T cell receptor beta chains follows, all from one sample in a study of identical twins. A single record per CDR3 protein comes from TCRdb applying MiXCR to the 5' RACE reads. The sample lists 690,000 or so distinct CDR3 sequences, 8.6% occurring once. The sample was also linked to a second study, of yellow fever vaccine responses in identical twins.

Sequenced input: PBMCs. The receptors were sampled from a woman between 18 and 29 years old in good health. The CDR3 runs from the conserved cysteine through the conserved F or W. A D gene is named only where the DNA matches it firmly. Clone size appears in some rows only: once, few, many, or a class for an expanded clone.

>NA|TRBV20-1|TRBJ2-2|few
CSAREGGRNTGELFF
TGCAGTGCTAGAGAAGGGGGGAGGAACACCGGGGAGCTGTTTTTT
>NA|TRBV7-9|TRBJ1-1|many
CASRFGGNTEAFF
TGTGCCAGCAGATTCGGGGGGAACACTGAAGCTTTCTTT
>TRBD2|TRBV10-3|TRBJ2-3|NA
CAASAGGPTDTQYF
TGTGCCGCCTCAGCGGGGGGGCCAACAGATACGCAGTATTTT
>NA|TRBV9|TRBJ2-1|few
CASSVELTSNEQFF
TGTGCCAGCAGCGTAGAGCTCACCAGCAATGAGCAGTTCTTC
>TRBD1|TRBV5-1|TRBJ2-2|few
CASSLDRGYTGELFF
TGCGCCAGCAGCTTGGACAGGGGGTACACCGGGGAGCTGTTTTTT
>NA|TRBV27|TRBJ1-1|once
CASSLGFREGAEAFF
TGTGCCAGCAGTTTAGGCTTCAGGGAGGGCGCTGAAGCTTTCTTT
>NA|TRBV20-1|TRBJ2-7|NA
CSARAMGRQGGEQYF
TGCAGTGCTAGAGCCATGGGTCGACAGGGAGGCGAGCAGTACTTC
>NA|TRBV27|TRBJ1-2|many
CASRTHLGRSYGYTF
TGTGCCAGCAGAACCCACCTGGGGCGTAGCTATGGCTACACCTTC
>TRBD2|TRBV9|TRBJ2-5|NA
CASSDPSVDRTSEETQYF
TGTGCCAGCAGCGATCCTTCGGTAGATAGGACTAGTGAAGAGACCCAGTACTTC
>NA|TRBV20-1|TRBJ2-6|few
CSARDAFSGANVLTF
TGCAGTGCTAGAGATGCATTCTCTGGGGCCAACGTCCTGACTTTC
>TRBD1|TRBV4-3|TRBJ2-1|NA
CASSQYGQGRYNEQFF
TGCGCCAGCAGCCAATACGGACAGGGACGCTACAATGAGCAGTTCTTC
>NA|TRBV6-1|TRBJ2-7|few
CASRLGDSSVGRYEQYF
TGTGCCAGCAGGCTCGGGGACAGCTCGGTTGGGAGGTACGAGCAGTACTTC
>NA|TRBV27|TRBJ2-1|NA
CASSLSSSSYNEQFF
TGTGCCAGCAGTTTATCGTCAAGCTCCTACAATGAGCAGTTCTTC
>NA|TRBV20-1|TRBJ1-2|few
CSAKGGTNYGYTF
TGCAGTGCAAAGGGGGGGACTAACTATGGCTACACCTTC
>TRBD1|TRBV10-3|TRBJ1-2|NA
CAISHGQGMGYTF
TGTGCCATCAGCCATGGACAGGGAATGGGCTACACCTTC
>NA|TRBV4-2|TRBJ2-2|many
CASSQDTSTGELFF
TGTGCCAGCAGCCAAGATACCAGCACCGGGGAGCTGTTTTTT
>TRBD1|TRBV11-2|TRBJ2-7|few
CASSLGGTGPYEQYF
TGTGCCAGCAGCTTAGGGGGGACAGGGCCCTACGAGCAGTACTTC
>TRBD2|TRBV20-1|TRBJ2-7|many
CSAVGTSGITYEQYF
TGCAGTGCCGTTGGGACTAGCGGGATAACCTACGAGCAGTACTTC
>NA|TRBV11-3|TRBJ2-1|few
CASRGLANEQFF
TGTGCCAGCAGGGGGCTAGCGAATGAGCAGTTCTTC
>TRBD2|TRBV6-2/TRBV6-3|TRBJ2-3|NA
CASSLTSGFTDTQYF
TGTGCCAGCAGCCTGACTAGCGGGTTCACAGATACGCAGTATTTT
>NA|TRBV3-1|TRBJ2-1|NA
CASSGPGQALESYNEQFF
TGTGCCAGCAGCGGCCCGGGTCAAGCCTTAGAGTCCTACAATGAGCAGTTCTTC
>TRBD1|TRBV12-3/TRBV12-4|TRBJ1-5|few
CASRGQSLAPQHF
TGTGCCAGCAGGGGACAGAGTCTAGCGCCCCAGCATTTT
>NA|TRBV11-1|TRBJ2-7|NA
CASSLFSRYYEQYF
TGTGCCAGCAGCTTATTTTCCCGATACTACGAGCAGTACTTC
>TRBD2|TRBV6-2/TRBV6-3|TRBJ2-4|many
CASSYSGEGNIQYF
TGTGCCAGCAGTTACTCAGGGGAGGGGAACATTCAGTACTTC
>NA|TRBV5-1|TRBJ1-1|few
CASRMTGMMNTEAFF
TGCGCCAGCAGAATGACAGGAATGATGAACACTGAAGCTTTCTTT
>NA|TRBV18|TRBJ2-1|few
CASSPGGSFGEQFF
TGTGCCAGCTCACCAGGGGGTAGCTTCGGTGAGCAGTTCTTC